Each of the 3 T cell receptor beta chains below was sequenced from the same sample in a study of T cells in Graves' hyperthyroidism and ophthalmopathy (dated by TCRdb to between 2018 and 2021). Library preparation employed multiplex PCR. This sample was sequenced with an Illumina HiSeq 2000. TCR beta CDR3 regions were amplified from RNA transcripts. The first round of RT-PCR for the TCR CDR3 was performed with the HTBI primer set and the Qiagen OneStep RT-PCR kit. The raw public data were reprocessed by TCRdb itself: fastp quality trimming at Q25, MiXCR clonotype calling, in-frame beta chains only. Under each unique CDR3 protein, matching rows form one entry showing the most common genes and DNA. The sample contains approximately 640,000 distinct CDR3 sequences, about a sixth of them found a single time. The top ten clonotypes cover around 4% of the sample. Sequencing was performed on blood. Source of these receptors: a woman aged 25 to 39 with Graves' hyperthyroidism.

This clonotype was counted a few times. V and J are TRBV6-6 and TRBJ2-6; the match to TRBD1 covers 10 bases. The V segment lost 0 bases and the J segment 0 bases; nucleotides outside the gene matches: 5. Germline-derived CDR1 and CDR2 are MNHNY and SVGAGI (reference sequence). This CDR3 spans 19 amino acids. DNA for the CDR3: TGTGCCAGCAGTTACTCGGGTGGACAGGGGGGCTCTGGGGCCAACGTCCTGACTTTC. This codes for CASSYSGGQGGSGANVLTF.

This clonotype was seen only a few times. V gene TRBV6-1 combines with J gene TRBJ1-1, with a weak D call TRBD1 (6 bases). This CDR3 contains 15 residues. V was clipped by 7 bases and J by 2 bases, with 17 bases between them. The V gene's germline CDR1 is MNHNS and CDR2 SASEGT. CDR3 in amino acids: CASIPPQGRNTEAFF. For the CDR3, the DNA is TGTGCCAGCATCCCCCCTCAGGGGCGTAACACTGAAGCTTTCTTT.

The table lists this clonotype with a few counts. The V and J genes are TRBV13 and TRBJ2-5; a weak D match, TRBD1 (5 bases). The length of the CDR3 is 13 residues. CDR1 is PRHDT, CDR2 FYEKMQ, per germline (reference sequence). Trimming stripped 3 bases from V and 3 bases from J, with 8 bases between. The CDR3 DNA sequence: TGTGCCAGCAGCTTTTTCAGGGAAGAGACCCAGTACTTC. It specifies CASSFFREETQYF.